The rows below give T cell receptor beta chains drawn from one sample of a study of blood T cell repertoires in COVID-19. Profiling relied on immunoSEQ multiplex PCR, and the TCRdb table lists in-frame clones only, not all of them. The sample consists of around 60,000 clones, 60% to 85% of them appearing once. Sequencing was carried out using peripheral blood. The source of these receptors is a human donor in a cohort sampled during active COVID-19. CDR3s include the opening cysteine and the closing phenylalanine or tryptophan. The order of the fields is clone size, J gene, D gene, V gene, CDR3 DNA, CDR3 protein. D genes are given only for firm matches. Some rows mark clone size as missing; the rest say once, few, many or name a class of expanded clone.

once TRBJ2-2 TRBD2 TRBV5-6 TGTGCCAGCAGCTTGAGTGCGGGAGGAGTCGGGGAGCTGTTTTTT CASSLSAGGVGELFF
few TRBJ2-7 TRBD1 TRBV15 TGTGCCACCAGCAGAGATCTAAGGACAGGCCACGAGCAGTACTTC CATSRDLRTGHEQYF
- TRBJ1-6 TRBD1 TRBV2 TGTGCCAGCAGTCCATTAGGGACAGGCAATTCACCCCTCCACTTT CASSPLGTGNSPLHF
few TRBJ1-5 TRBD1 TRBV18 TGTGCCAGCTCGACTGGACAGGGGTGGAATCAGCCCCAGCATTTT CASSTGQGWNQPQHF
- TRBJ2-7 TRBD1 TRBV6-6 TGTGCCAGCAGTCACGACAGGGGGCGCTTGGAGCAGTACTTC CASSHDRGRLEQYF
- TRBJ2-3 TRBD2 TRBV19 TGTGCCAGTAGTATAGGGAGCGGGGGGGCAGATACGCAGTATTTT CASSIGSGGADTQYF
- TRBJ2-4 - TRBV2 TGTGCCAGCAGTGAAGCGCTTGGGGCCGTTCAGTACTTC CASSEALGAVQYF
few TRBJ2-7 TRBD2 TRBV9 TGTGCCAGCAGCTCGCGATCTAGCGGGACCTACGAGCAGTACTTC CASSSRSSGTYEQYF
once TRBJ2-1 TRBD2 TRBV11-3 TGTGCCAGCAGCCCGGGATGGGTAGCGGGGAATGAGCAGTTCTTC CASSPGWVAGNEQFF
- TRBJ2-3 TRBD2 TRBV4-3 TGCGCCAGCAGCCCGGGGGGGTCTAGGACAGATACGCAGTATTTT CASSPGGSRTDTQYF
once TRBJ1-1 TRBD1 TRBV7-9 TGTGCCAGCAGCTTGGCCCCGGGACAGGGTCGGCAGAACACTGAAGCTTTCTTT CASSLAPGQGRQNTEAFF
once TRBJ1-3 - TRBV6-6 TGTGCCAGCAGTTACGGGCCTGTTGACTCTGGAAACACCATATATTTT CASSYGPVDSGNTIYF
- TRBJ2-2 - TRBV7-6 TGTGCCAGCAGCTTGGTCCTAGGACTCCCCGGGGAGCTGTTTTTT CASSLVLGLPGELFF
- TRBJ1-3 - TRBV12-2 TGTGCAAATAGGGACACTGGAAACACCATATATTTT CANRDTGNTIYF
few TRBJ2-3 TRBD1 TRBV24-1 TGTGCCGCGGGGACAGGGGGCTTGTTAGATACGCAGTATTTT CAAGTGGLLDTQYF
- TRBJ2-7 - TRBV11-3 TGTGCCAGCAGCTTAACAGGAAGCGCGAACGAGCAGTACTTC CASSLTGSANEQYF
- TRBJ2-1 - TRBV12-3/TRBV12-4 TGTGCCAGCAGTTTAGGGGGCCCCAATGAGCAGTTCTTC CASSLGGPNEQFF
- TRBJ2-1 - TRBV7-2 TGTGCCAGCAGCAAAGGGGACTCGAGCTACAATGAGCAGTTCTTC CASSKGDSSYNEQFF
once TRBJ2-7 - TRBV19 TGTGCCAGTAGTATTTTAGGGGACTCCTACGAGCAGTACTTC CASSILGDSYEQYF
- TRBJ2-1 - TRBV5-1 TGCGCCAGCAGCTTGGCCCCACAGTCCAATGAGCAGTTCTTC CASSLAPQSNEQFF
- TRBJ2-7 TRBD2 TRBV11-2 TGTGCCAGCAGCTTAGAACCGGGGACGGGGGGGCAGTACTTC CASSLEPGTGGQYF
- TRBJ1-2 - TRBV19 TGTGCCAGTAGTACCCCGTGGCAGGGGCCGGATGGCTACACCTTC CASSTPWQGPDGYTF
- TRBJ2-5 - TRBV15 TGTGCCACCAGCAGACCCGGGAGCCGACGGGAGACCCAGTACTTC CATSRPGSRRETQYF
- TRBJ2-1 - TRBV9 TGTGCCAGCAGTGTGCGGGTTTACAATGAGCAGTTCTTC CASSVRVYNEQFF